This TCR beta chain derives from a study of blood T cells in healthy people across ages. Study-level findings and limits: Estimates of total diversity, which came from one million sequenced T cells, were considered to be underestimates. In these data, TCR beta diversity tracked strongly with naive T cell percentage.

A remark on this clonotype: The antigen is undetermined.

The second PCR ran roughly 6 to 11 cycles with a sample-barcoded 5' primer and J-beta primers. A single record per CDR3 protein comes from TCRdb applying MiXCR to the 5' RACE reads. The table includes fewer than 650,000 distinct CDR3 sequences, roughly a quarter detected once. These data also featured in a second study, about T cells of mothers and their children. That investigation notes: Per child, some 3 million TCR beta CDR3 reads were obtained, against over 9 million per mother.

The specimen was blood. The sequence was obtained from a boy aged 2 to 10 in good health.

The chain's CDR3 is CASSPTGTGHGYGYTF. The CDR3 region has the DNA TGTGCCAGCAGCCCCACAGGGACAGGGCACGGCTATGGCTACACCTTC. This rearrangement joins TRBV11-1 to TRBJ1-2; TRBD1 matches 9 bases. V gave up 5 bases and J gave up 4 bases; unmatched junction bases: 11. Germline V lookup: CDR1 SGHAT, CDR2 FQDESV (reference sequence). CDR3 length equals 16 residues.